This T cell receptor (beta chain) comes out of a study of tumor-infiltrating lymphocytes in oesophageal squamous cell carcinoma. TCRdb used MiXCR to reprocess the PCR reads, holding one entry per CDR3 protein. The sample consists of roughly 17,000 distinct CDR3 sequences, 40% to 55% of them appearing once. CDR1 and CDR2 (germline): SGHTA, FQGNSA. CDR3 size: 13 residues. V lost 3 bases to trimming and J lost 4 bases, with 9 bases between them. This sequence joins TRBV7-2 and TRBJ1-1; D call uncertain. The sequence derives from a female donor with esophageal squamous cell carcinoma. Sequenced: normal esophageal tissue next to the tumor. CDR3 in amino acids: CASSLSPSTEAFF. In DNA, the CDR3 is TGTGCCAGCAGCTTGTCCCCCAGCACTGAAGCTTTCTTT.